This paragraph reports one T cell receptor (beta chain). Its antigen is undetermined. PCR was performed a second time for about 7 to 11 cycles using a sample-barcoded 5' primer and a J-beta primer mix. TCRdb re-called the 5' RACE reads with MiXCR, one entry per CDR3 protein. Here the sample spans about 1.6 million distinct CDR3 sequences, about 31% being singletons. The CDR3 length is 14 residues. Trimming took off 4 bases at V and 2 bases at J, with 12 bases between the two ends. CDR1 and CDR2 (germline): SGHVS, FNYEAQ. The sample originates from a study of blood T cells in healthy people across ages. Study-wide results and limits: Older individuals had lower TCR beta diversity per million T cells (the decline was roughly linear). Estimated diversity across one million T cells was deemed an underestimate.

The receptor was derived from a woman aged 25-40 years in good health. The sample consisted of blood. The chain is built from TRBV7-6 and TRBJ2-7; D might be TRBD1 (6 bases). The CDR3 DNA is TGTGCCAGCAGCTCCAGGGGATCAACCTACGAGCAGTACTTC. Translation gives CASSSRGSTYEQYF.